The rows below give T cell receptor beta chains drawn from one sample of a study of T-cell memory formation after mild COVID-19. TCRdb re-derived calls from the 5' RACE reads in MiXCR, one entry per CDR3 protein. Among approximately 400,000 distinct CDR3 sequences listed, approximately 24% were seen once. Sequencing used PBMCs or a T cell subset sorted from them (not recorded which). All receptors derive from an adult woman who had mild COVID-19 (a few samples of this study predate the infection). Cell type and time point are not known. Each CDR3 is given with its conserved first and last residue. The D gene is left open where the match is weak. Size tells how often a clone was seen (once, few, many) or the class of an expanded clone, and some rows leave it out.

abundance	v_gene	d_gene	j_gene	CDR3aa	CDR3nt
few	TRBV9	.	TRBJ2-2	CASSVDRTGELFF	TGTGCCAGCAGCGTAGATCGGACCGGGGAGCTGTTTTTT
.	TRBV29-1	TRBD1	TRBJ2-7	CSVGATGGYEQYF	TGCAGCGTTGGAGCCACAGGGGGCTACGAGCAGTACTTC
few	TRBV28	.	TRBJ2-3	CASSGTQVITDTQYF	TGTGCCAGCAGCGGAACACAGGTTATAACAGATACGCAGTATTTT
.	TRBV19	.	TRBJ1-2	CASSTFTFSDYGYTF	TGTGCCAGTAGTACCTTTACGTTTTCTGACTATGGCTACACCTTC
few	TRBV5-1	.	TRBJ2-5	CASSLEPLIQETQYF	TGCGCCAGCAGCTTGGAGCCGCTTATTCAAGAGACCCAGTACTTC
.	TRBV12-3/TRBV12-4	TRBD1	TRBJ2-3	CASSIGPGQDVNTQYF	TGTGCCAGCAGTATAGGACCGGGACAGGATGTGAATACGCAGTATTTT
.	TRBV6-5	TRBD2	TRBJ2-1	CASSYSASGRSNEQFF	TGTGCCAGCAGTTACTCAGCTAGCGGGAGAAGCAATGAGCAGTTCTTC
.	TRBV15	.	TRBJ2-5	CATSTTSETQYF	TGTGCCACCAGCACTACATCAGAGACCCAGTACTTC
.	TRBV5-1	.	TRBJ2-7	CASSSSGTPGLYEQYF	TGCGCCAGCAGCTCCTCCGGGACTCCGGGACTCTACGAGCAGTACTTC
once	TRBV30	.	TRBJ2-3	CAWSHPTDTQYF	TGTGCCTGGAGCCACCCCACAGATACGCAGTATTTT
.	TRBV27	TRBD2	TRBJ2-1	CASSIGREYNEQFF	TGTGCCAGCAGTATTGGGCGGGAGTACAATGAGCAGTTCTTC
few	TRBV12-3/TRBV12-4	.	TRBJ1-6	CASSRDATSPLHF	TGTGCCAGCAGCCGGGATGCAACTTCACCCCTCCACTTT
.	TRBV7-8	TRBD1	TRBJ1-3	CASSTDRRSSGNTIYF	TGTGCCAGCAGCACGGACAGGAGAAGCTCTGGAAACACCATATATTTT
.	TRBV9	TRBD2	TRBJ2-3	CASSVGSGTITDTQYF	TGTGCCAGCAGCGTAGGGTCAGGGACTATCACAGATACGCAGTATTTT
.	TRBV4-1	TRBD1	TRBJ1-1	CASSQVAGTGNTEAFF	TGCGCCAGCAGCCAAGTGGCCGGGACAGGGAACACTGAAGCTTTCTTT
.	TRBV28	.	TRBJ2-1	CASSLQAGRNEQFF	TGTGCCAGCAGTCTCCAGGCTGGACGTAATGAGCAGTTCTTC
.	TRBV12-3/TRBV12-4	.	TRBJ2-5	CASSFPPGPTQYF	TGTGCCAGCAGTTTCCCTCCGGGACCGACCCAGTACTTC
once	TRBV3-1	TRBD1	TRBJ1-2	CASSHFGQGAIYGYTF	TGTGCCAGCAGCCACTTCGGACAGGGGGCTATCTATGGCTACACCTTC
few	TRBV5-4	TRBD2	TRBJ2-4	CASSFGTKANIQYF	TGTGCCAGCAGCTTCGGGACTAAAGCAAACATTCAGTACTTC
.	TRBV27	TRBD1	TRBJ1-1	CASRFQGAREYAFF	TGTGCCAGCAGATTCCAGGGGGCTCGGGAATATGCTTTCTTT
.	TRBV19	.	TRBJ2-7	CATRAGQTYEQYF	TGTGCCACCCGAGCGGGACAGACCTACGAGCAGTACTTC
.	TRBV24-1	.	TRBJ2-2	CATSDSKGGTANTGELFF	TGTGCCACCAGTGATTCCAAGGGGGGGACGGCGAACACCGGGGAGCTGTTTTTT
.	TRBV12-3/TRBV12-4	.	TRBJ2-2	CASSPTGPANTGELFF	TGTGCCAGCAGTCCGACGGGACCAGCGAACACCGGGGAGCTGTTTTTT
.	TRBV27	TRBD1	TRBJ1-1	CASSWQGGEAFF	TGTGCCAGCAGTTGGCAGGGGGGGGAAGCTTTCTTT
.	TRBV24-1	.	TRBJ2-7	CATSDNDKPYEQYF	TGTGCCACCAGTGATAATGACAAGCCCTACGAGCAGTACTTC
few	TRBV25-1	.	TRBJ1-2	CASSDGYYTF	TGTGCCAGCAGTGATGGGTATTACACCTTC
.	TRBV5-4	TRBD2	TRBJ2-3	CASSWKLAGVTDTQYF	TGTGCCAGCAGCTGGAAACTAGCGGGGGTCACAGATACGCAGTATTTT
.	TRBV12-3/TRBV12-4	.	TRBJ1-2	CASSFPHSYGYTF	TGTGCCAGCAGTTTTCCTCACTCCTATGGCTACACATTC
.	TRBV7-3	TRBD2	TRBJ2-2	CASSAQTSSSGELFF	TGTGCCAGCAGCGCCCAGACTAGCAGTTCCGGGGAGCTGTTTTTT
.	TRBV5-6	.	TRBJ1-1	CASSLDRGTYVTEAFF	TGTGCCAGCAGCTTGGATAGGGGGACATACGTCACTGAAGCTTTCTTT
few	TRBV14	.	TRBJ2-1	CASSQSLHPWDNNEQFF	TGTGCCAGCAGCCAATCCTTACATCCCTGGGACAACAATGAGCAGTTCTTC
.	TRBV5-1	.	TRBJ2-2	CASSSLVRGAGELFF	TGCGCCAGCAGTTCCCTCGTGCGGGGCGCCGGGGAGCTGTTTTTT
once	TRBV11-3	.	TRBJ2-2	CASSLEVAGGELFF	TGTGCCAGCAGCTTGGAGGTAGCTGGCGGGGAGCTGTTTTTT
.	TRBV7-3	.	TRBJ2-5	CASSLFAGPQETQYF	TGTGCCAGCAGCTTATTTGCGGGGCCCCAAGAGACCCAGTACTTC
few	TRBV7-9	TRBD2	TRBJ2-7	CASSTTSGTYEQYF	TGTGCCAGCAGTACGACTAGCGGGACCTACGAGCAGTACTTC
many	TRBV29-1	TRBD1	TRBJ2-4	CSVGTGRNIQYF	TGCAGCGTTGGGACAGGCAGAAACATTCAGTACTTC
few	TRBV20-1	.	TRBJ2-7	CSARSGGRARYEQYF	TGCAGTGCTAGATCGGGGGGCAGGGCCCGCTACGAGCAGTACTTC
few	TRBV12-3/TRBV12-4	TRBD2	TRBJ2-7	CASSEGGPAEEQYF	TGTGCCAGCAGTGAGGGAGGGCCGGCAGAAGAGCAGTACTTC
.	TRBV5-1	.	TRBJ1-2	CASSLESVYGYTF	TGCGCCAGCAGCTTGGAGAGTGTCTATGGCTACACCTTC
many	TRBV5-1	TRBD2	TRBJ2-1	CASSLTSGSNEQFF	TGTGCCAGCAGCCTGACTAGCGGGAGCAATGAGCAGTTCTTC